This passage covers 13 T cell receptor beta chains from one sample sequenced in a study of T cell responses to AZD1222 COVID-19 vaccine. The table came from immunoSEQ multiplex PCR; TCRdb's copy has only in-frame clones and leaves some out. The sample holds 82,000 or so clones, over 90% seen once. The source material was peripheral blood, sampled on day 0 of AZD1222 vaccination. These receptors were obtained from an adult in good health.

The rearrangement joins TRBV9 to TRBJ2-7; TRBD1 is a possible D gene (5 bases). CDR1 and CDR2 from the germline V gene are SGDLS and YYNGEE. Trimming shortened V by 3 bases and J by 3 bases, and 10 bases separated the two germline ends. This CDR3 is built from 13 residues. The CDR3 sequence is CASSEGQGYEQYF. The CDR3 DNA reads as TGTGCCAGCAGCGAAGGGCAGGGCTACGAGCAGTACTTC.

V and J are TRBV12-5 and TRBJ2-7; D ambiguous. Trimming removed 7 bases at V and 3 bases at J, with 19 bases between. The CDR3 has 15 amino acids. The V gene's germline CDR1 is LGHNT and CDR2 FRNRAP. CDR3 protein: CASAAGYSKHYEQYF. Here the CDR3 DNA reads TGTGCTAGTGCCGCTGGTTATTCCAAGCACTACGAGCAGTACTTC.

The rearrangement joins TRBV7-2 to TRBJ1-6, with unresolved D. The CDR3 covers 15 residues. The germline V gene encodes CDR1 SGHTA and CDR2 FQGNSA. The V end lost 5 bases, the J end lost 5 bases, and 13 bases lay between the germline ends. The CDR3 nucleotides are TGTGCCAGCAGCCTGACCGGGAAGAATAATTCACCCCTCCACTTT. Encoded protein: CASSLTGKNNSPLHF. The full variable domain, with the rest looked up from reference TRBV7-2 and TRBJ1-6, is GAGVSQSPSNKVTEKGKDVELRCDPISGHTALYWYRQSLGQGLEFLIYFQGNSAPDKSGLPSDRFSAERTGGSVSTLTIQRTQQEDSAVYLCASSLTGKNNSPLHFGNGTRLTVT.

V usage is TRBV19 and J usage is TRBJ1-4; D not resolved. The CDR3 is made up of 15 amino acids. Germline values: CDR1 LNHDA, CDR2 SQIVND (reference sequence). V was trimmed by 8 bases and J by 3 bases, leaving 16 bases between them. The CDR3 spells CASLGLGGANEKLFF. The CDR3 nucleotides are TGTGCCAGTTTGGGATTAGGCGGGGCTAATGAAAAACTGTTTTTT.

This sequence joins TRBV7-6 and TRBJ1-6; 9 nucleotides match TRBD1. Germline V gene data show CDR1 as SGHVS and CDR2 as FNYEAQ. The CDR3 is 17 residues long. J gave up 7 bases and V 3 bases, and 10 bases lay outside the gene matches. CDR3 sequence: CASSLGDRASWNSPLHF. The CDR3 DNA reads as TGTGCCAGCAGCTTGGGGGACAGGGCATCCTGGAATTCACCCCTCCACTTT.

V and J are TRBV7-9 and TRBJ1-6, with 9 bases aligning to TRBD1. The trim removed 1 base at V and 10 bases at J, leaving 5 bases unmatched. Germline loops: CDR1 SEHNR, CDR2 FQNEAQ (reference sequence). There are 15 residues in the CDR3. Here the CDR3 DNA reads TGTGCCAGCAGCTTAGAACCGGGACAGGGCTCACCCCTCCACTTT. Translating gives CASSLEPGQGSPLHF.

The rearrangement joins TRBV19 to TRBJ2-7, with D perhaps matching TRBD2 (5 bases). The V end was cut by 3 bases, the J end by 4 bases, with 16 bases between. Germline V lookup: CDR1 LNHDA, CDR2 SQIVND (reference sequence). The CDR3 spans 15 residues. The CDR3 is CASSIFEGPPYEQYF. The CDR3 DNA sequence: TGTGCCAGTAGTATTTTTGAGGGTCCACCTTACGAGCAGTACTTC. Drawing the rest from reference TRBV19 and TRBJ2-7, the complete variable domain is DGGITQSPKYLFRKEGQNVTLSCEQNLNHDAMYWYRQDPGQGLRLIYYSQIVNDFQKGDIAEGYSVSREKKESFPLTVTSAQKNPTAFYLCASSIFEGPPYEQYFGPGTRLTVT.

J is TRBJ2-7 and V is TRBV5-4; D is uncertain. The length of the CDR3 is 13 residues. CDR1 and CDR2 (germline): SGHNT, YYREEE (reference sequence). V lost 3 bases to trimming and J lost 4 bases, with 11 bases between them. CDR3 sequence (DNA): TGTGCCAGCAGCTCCCCCCACACTTACGAGCAGTACTTC. This codes for CASSSPHTYEQYF.

V and J are TRBV5-4 and TRBJ1-6; 9 bases fit TRBD1. J lost 10 bases, V lost 5 bases, and 7 bases had no gene match. CDR1 SGHNT and CDR2 YYREEE come from the germline V gene (reference sequence). The CDR3 totals 14 residues. This CDR3 reads CASRTTGGRSPLHF. The CDR3 DNA reads as TGTGCCAGCAGGACTACAGGGGGCCGGTCACCCCTCCACTTT.

The V and J genes are TRBV20-1 and TRBJ1-5; D is unresolved. With 3 bases removed from V and 0 bases from J, the gap between germline ends came to 9 bases. In germline, CDR1 is DFQATT, CDR2 SNEGSKA (reference sequence). This CDR3 is 14 amino acids long. CDR3 sequence: CSASDVNSNQPQHF. CDR3 nucleotides: TGCAGTGCTAGTGATGTGAATAGCAATCAGCCCCAGCATTTT.

This chain uses TRBV30 with TRBJ1-1, with 7 bases matching TRBD1. The CDR3 has 12 residues. The V gene's germline CDR1 is GTSNPN and CDR2 SVGIG (reference sequence). Losses at the gene ends were 5 bases for V and 7 bases for J; bases not matched to a gene: 7. In DNA, the CDR3 is TGTGCCTGGTCAGGGGGTCCAATTGAAGCTTTCTTT. Its protein is CAWSGGPIEAFF.

The chain uses TRBV4-1 and TRBJ1-1; D unclear. Germline CDR1 MGHRA, CDR2 YSYEKL. This CDR3 has 17 amino acids. V lost 4 bases and J lost 1, with 19 bases in between. The CDR3: CASSPRTGSLPNTEAFF. CDR3 DNA sequence: TGCGCCAGCAGCCCTAGAACGGGAAGTTTACCGAACACTGAAGCTTTCTTT.

V and J are TRBV30 and TRBJ1-4; D is undetermined. The CDR3 is 14 residues long. Germline CDR1 is GTSNPN and CDR2 is SVGIG (reference sequence). Between the trimmed V and J ends, which lost 3 bases and 6 bases, there was a span of 14 bases. The chain's CDR3 is CAWSVSSFYEKLFF. DNA of the CDR3: TGTGCCTGGAGCGTCTCCTCGTTCTATGAAAAACTGTTTTTT.